This T cell receptor (beta chain) derives from a study of radiation and T cells in renal cell carcinoma. The method was immunoSEQ multiplex PCR; TCRdb's version includes in-frame clones alone and lacks a portion of them. The top ten hold around 10% of the sample, which has 150,000 to 200,000 clones, about nine tenths seen once. The time point was: blood 4 weeks post-SBRT, at nephrectomy. Described treatment: 15 Gy SBRT to primary tumor, nephrectomy 4 weeks later. The ends were cut back, 1 base at V and 8 bases at J, with 11 bases in the middle. Per germline, CDR1 MNHNS and CDR2 SASEGT. The CDR3 is 14 residues long.

The source of this sequence is a woman aged 45-59 years with renal cell carcinoma. The sequences come from blood, collected from a patient whose treatment included radiotherapy and nephrectomy. This chain joins TRBV6-1 and TRBJ1-4; D is ambiguous. The CDR3 sequence: CASSEVPGEEKLFF. The CDR3 DNA follows: TGTGCCAGCAGTGAAGTGCCAGGAGAAGAAAAACTGTTTTTT.